This T cell receptor (beta chain) emerged from a study of T cells after yellow fever vaccination. Overall study results and limits: FACS-sorted repertoires could contain abundant clonotypes contaminating from the bulk population.

Comment on this clonotype: Its antigen is undetermined.

The CDR3 is made up of 16 amino acids. Germline-derived CDR1 and CDR2 are MNHEY and SVGAGI. With 0 bases clipped from V and 4 bases from J, the junction kept 4 bases outside the gene matches. TCRdb reanalysed the 5' RACE reads using MiXCR and keeps one entry per CDR3 protein. This table holds just under 600,000 distinct CDR3 sequences, approximately 13% found once. The receptor comes from a young man who received the YFV17D yellow fever vaccine. The chain couples TRBV6-5 to TRBJ2-3; 10 bases are a match to TRBD2. Sequencing was performed on PBMCs, taken on the day of the yellow fever booster vaccination. The chain's CDR3 is CASSYSTSGRADTQYF. The CDR3 DNA reads as TGTGCCAGCAGTTACTCGACGAGCGGGAGGGCAGATACGCAGTATTTT.